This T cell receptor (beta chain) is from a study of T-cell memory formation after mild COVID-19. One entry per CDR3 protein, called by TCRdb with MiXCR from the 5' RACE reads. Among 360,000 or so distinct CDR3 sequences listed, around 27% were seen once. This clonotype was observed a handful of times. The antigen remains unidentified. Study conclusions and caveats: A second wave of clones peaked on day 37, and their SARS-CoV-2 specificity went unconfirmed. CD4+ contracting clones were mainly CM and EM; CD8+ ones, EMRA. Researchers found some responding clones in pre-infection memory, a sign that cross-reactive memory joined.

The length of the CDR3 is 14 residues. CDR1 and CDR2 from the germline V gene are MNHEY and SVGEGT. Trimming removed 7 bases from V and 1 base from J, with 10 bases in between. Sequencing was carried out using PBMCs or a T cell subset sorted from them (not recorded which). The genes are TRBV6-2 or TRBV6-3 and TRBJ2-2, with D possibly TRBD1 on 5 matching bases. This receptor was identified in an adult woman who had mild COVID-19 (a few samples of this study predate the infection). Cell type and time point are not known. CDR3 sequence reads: CASNWQGNTGELFF. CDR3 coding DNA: TGTGCCAGCAATTGGCAGGGGAACACCGGGGAGCTGTTTTTT.